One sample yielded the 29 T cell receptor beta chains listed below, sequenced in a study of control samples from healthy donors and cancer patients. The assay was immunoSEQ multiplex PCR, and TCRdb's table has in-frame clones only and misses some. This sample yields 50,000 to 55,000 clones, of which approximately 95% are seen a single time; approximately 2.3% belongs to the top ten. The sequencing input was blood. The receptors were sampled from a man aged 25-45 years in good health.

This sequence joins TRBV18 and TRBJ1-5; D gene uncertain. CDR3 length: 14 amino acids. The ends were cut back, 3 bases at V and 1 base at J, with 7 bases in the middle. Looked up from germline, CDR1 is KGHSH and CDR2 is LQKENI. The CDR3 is CASSPAPSNQPQHF. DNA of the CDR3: TGTGCCAGCTCACCGGCACCGAGCAATCAGCCCCAGCATTTT.

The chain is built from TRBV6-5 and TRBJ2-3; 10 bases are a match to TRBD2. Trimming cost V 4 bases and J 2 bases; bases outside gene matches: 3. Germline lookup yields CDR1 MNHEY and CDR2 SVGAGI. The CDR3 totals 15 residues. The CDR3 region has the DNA TGTGCCAGCAGTTTTAGCGGGAGGACCACAGATACGCAGTATTTT. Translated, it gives CASSFSGRTTDTQYF.

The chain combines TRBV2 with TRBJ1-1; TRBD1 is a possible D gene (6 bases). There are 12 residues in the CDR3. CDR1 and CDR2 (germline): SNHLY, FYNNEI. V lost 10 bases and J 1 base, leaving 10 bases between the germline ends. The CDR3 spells CANREQNTEAFF. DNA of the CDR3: TGTGCCAACAGGGAGCAGAACACTGAAGCTTTCTTT.

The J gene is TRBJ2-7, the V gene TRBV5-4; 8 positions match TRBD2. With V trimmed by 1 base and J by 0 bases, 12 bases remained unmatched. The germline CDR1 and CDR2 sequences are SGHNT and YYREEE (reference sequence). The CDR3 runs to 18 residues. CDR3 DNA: TGTGCCAGCAGCTTGAAGGGACTAGGGAGAGGGGGCTCCTACGAGCAGTACTTC. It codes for CASSLKGLGRGGSYEQYF.

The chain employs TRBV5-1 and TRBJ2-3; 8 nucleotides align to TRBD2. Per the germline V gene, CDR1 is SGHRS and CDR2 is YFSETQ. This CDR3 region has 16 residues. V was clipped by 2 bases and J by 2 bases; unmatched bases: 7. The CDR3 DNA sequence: TGCGCCAGCAGCTTTCAAGCGGGAGCAGTCACAGATACGCAGTATTTT. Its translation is CASSFQAGAVTDTQYF.

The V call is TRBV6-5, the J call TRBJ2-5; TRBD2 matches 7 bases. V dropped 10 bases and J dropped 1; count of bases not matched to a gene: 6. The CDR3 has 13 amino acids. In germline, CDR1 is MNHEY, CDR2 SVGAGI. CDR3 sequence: CAISGGAQETQYF. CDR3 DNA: TGTGCCATCTCGGGGGGAGCCCAAGAGACCCAGTACTTC.

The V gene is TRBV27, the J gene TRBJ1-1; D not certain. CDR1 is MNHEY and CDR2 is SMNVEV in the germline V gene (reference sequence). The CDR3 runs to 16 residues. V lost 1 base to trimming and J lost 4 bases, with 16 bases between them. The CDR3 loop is CASSLLPLVSSTEAFF. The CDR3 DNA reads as TGTGCCAGCAGTTTATTGCCCCTCGTTTCGAGCACTGAAGCTTTCTTT.

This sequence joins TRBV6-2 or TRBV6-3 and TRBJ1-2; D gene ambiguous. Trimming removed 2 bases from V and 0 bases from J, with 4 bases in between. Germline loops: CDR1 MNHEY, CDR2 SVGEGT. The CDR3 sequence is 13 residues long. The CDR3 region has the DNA TGTGCCAGCAGTTACCGTGCTAACTATGGCTACACCTTC. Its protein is CASSYRANYGYTF.

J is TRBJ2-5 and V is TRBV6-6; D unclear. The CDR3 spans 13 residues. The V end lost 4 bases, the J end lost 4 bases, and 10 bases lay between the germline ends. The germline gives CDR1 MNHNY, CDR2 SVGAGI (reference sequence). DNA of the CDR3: TGTGCCAGCAGTTTGTTGGGAACAGAGACCCAGTACTTC. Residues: CASSLLGTETQYF.

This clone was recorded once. For the CDR3, the DNA is TGTGCCAGCAGCCCCCGAGGACAATCTGGAAACACCATATATTTT. This sequence encodes CASSPRGQSGNTIYF. The genes are TRBV7-6 and TRBJ1-3; TRBD1 might be the D (5 bases). Deletions cut 5 bases from V and 1 base from J, with 12 bases between. The CDR3 loop spans 15 amino acids. CDR1 and CDR2 from the germline V gene are SGHVS and FNYEAQ. Complete variable domain (other parts from reference TRBV7-6 and TRBJ1-3): GAGVSQSPRYKVTKRGQDVALRCDPISGHVSLYWYRQALGQGPEFLTYFNYEAQQDKSGLPNDRFSAERPEGSISTLTIQRTEQRDSAMYRCASSPRGQSGNTIYFGEGSWLTVV.

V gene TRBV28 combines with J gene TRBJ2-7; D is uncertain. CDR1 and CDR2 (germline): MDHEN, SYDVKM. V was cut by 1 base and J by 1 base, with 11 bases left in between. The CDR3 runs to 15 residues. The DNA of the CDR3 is TGTGCCAGCAGTTTATATGGGCAGGATTCCTACGAGCAGTACTTC. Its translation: CASSLYGQDSYEQYF.

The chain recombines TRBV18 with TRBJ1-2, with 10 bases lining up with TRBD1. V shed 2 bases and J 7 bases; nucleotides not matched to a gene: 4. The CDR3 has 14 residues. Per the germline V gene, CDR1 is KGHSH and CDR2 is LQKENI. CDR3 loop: CASSPEGQGTGYTF. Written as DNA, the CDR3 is TGTGCCAGCTCACCAGAGGGACAGGGGACTGGCTACACCTTC.

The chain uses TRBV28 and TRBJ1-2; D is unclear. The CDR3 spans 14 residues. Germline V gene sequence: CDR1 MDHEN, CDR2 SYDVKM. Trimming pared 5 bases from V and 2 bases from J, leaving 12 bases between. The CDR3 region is CASSPTALNYGYTF. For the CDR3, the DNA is TGTGCCAGCAGTCCCACTGCGCTAAACTATGGCTACACCTTC.

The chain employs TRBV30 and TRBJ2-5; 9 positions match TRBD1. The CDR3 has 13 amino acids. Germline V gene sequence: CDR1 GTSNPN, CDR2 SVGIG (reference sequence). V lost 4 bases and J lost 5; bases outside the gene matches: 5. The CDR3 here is CAWTGQGQETQYF. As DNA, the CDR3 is TGTGCCTGGACGGGACAGGGTCAGGAGACCCAGTACTTC.

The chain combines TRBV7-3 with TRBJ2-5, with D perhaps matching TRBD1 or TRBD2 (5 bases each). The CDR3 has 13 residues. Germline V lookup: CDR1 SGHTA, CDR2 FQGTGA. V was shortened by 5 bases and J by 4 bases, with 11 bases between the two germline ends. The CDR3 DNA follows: TGTGCCAGCAGCACCGGGACCCGAGAGACCCAGTACTTC. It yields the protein CASSTGTRETQYF. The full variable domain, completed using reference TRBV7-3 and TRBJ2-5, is GAGVSQTPSNKVTEKGKYVELRCDPISGHTALYWYRQSLGQGPEFLIYFQGTGAADDSGLPNDRFFAVRPEGSVSTLKIQRTERGDSAVYLCASSTGTRETQYFGPGTRLLVL.

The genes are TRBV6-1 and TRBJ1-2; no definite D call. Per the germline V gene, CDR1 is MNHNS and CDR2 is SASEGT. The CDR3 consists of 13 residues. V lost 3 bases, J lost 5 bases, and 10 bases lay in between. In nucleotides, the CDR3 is TGTGCCAGCAGTGAGGCGGGAGGGTATGGCTACACCTTC. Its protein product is CASSEAGGYGYTF.

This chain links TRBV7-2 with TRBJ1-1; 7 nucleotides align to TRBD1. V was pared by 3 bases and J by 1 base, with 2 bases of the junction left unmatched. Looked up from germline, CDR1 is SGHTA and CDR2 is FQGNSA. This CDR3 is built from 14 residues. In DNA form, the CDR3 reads TGTGCCAGCAGCTTCGGACAGGCGAACACTGAAGCTTTCTTT. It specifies CASSFGQANTEAFF. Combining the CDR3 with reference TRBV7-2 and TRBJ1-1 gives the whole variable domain GAGVSQSPSNKVTEKGKDVELRCDPISGHTALYWYRQSLGQGLEFLIYFQGNSAPDKSGLPSDRFSAERTGGSVSTLTIQRTQQEDSAVYLCASSFGQANTEAFFGQGTRLTVV.

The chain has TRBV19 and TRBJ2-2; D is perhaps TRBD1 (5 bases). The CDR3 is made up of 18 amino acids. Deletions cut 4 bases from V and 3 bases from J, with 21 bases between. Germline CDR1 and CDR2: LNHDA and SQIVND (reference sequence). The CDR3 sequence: CASSKAGPVSSYTGELFF. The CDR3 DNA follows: TGTGCCAGTAGTAAGGCAGGGCCGGTCTCCTCATACACCGGGGAGCTGTTTTTT.

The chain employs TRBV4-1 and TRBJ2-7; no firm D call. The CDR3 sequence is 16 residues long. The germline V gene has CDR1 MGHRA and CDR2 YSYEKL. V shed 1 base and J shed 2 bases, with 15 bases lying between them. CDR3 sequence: CASSQGIGLPTYEQYF. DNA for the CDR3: TGCGCCAGCAGCCAAGGAATAGGTCTTCCTACCTACGAGCAGTACTTC.

The CDR3 sequence: CASSIAGDTGELFF. The CDR3 DNA is TGTGCCAGCAGTATAGCGGGAGACACCGGGGAGCTGTTTTTT. V gene TRBV6-5 combines with J gene TRBJ2-2; 9 nucleotides match TRBD2. The CDR3 spans 14 residues. J was trimmed by 3 bases and V by 5 bases; bases with no gene match: 1. Germline CDR1 MNHEY, CDR2 SVGAGI.

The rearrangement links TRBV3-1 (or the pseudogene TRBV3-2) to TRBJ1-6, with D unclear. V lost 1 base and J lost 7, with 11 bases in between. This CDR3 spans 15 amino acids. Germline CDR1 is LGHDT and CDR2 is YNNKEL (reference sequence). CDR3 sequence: CASSQGRQTNSPLHF. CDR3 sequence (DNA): TGTGCCAGCAGCCAAGGGCGCCAGACCAATTCACCCCTCCACTTT.

The CDR3 DNA sequence: TGTGCCAGCAGCTTGGTTCGGGGGAACACTGAAGCTTTCTTT. Translating it yields CASSLVRGNTEAFF. The gene calls are TRBV5-4 and TRBJ1-1; D uncertain. This CDR3 has 14 residues. The germline CDR1 and CDR2 sequences are SGHNT and YYREEE (reference sequence). The V gene lost 0 bases and the J gene lost 1 base, with 7 bases spanning the gap. The complete variable domain, with remaining parts taken from reference TRBV5-4 and TRBJ1-1, reads ETGVTQSPTHLIKTRGQQVTLRCSSQSGHNTVSWYQQALGQGPQFIFQYYREEENGRGNFPPRFSGLQFPNYSSELNVNALELDDSALYLCASSLVRGNTEAFFGQGTRLTVV.

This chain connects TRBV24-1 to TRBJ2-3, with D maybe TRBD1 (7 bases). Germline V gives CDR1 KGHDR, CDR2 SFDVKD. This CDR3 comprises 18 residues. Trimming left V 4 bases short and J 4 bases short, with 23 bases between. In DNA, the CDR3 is TGTGCCACCAGTGACCTCGGGACAGCCACCGGAGGGGCAGATACGCAGTATTTT. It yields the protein CATSDLGTATGGADTQYF.

As DNA, the CDR3 is TGTGCCAGCAGCTCGGGTCGGACTCCAACGACTGAAGCTTTCTTT. Protein product: CASSSGRTPTTEAFF. The rearrangement uses TRBV7-6 and TRBJ1-1; D not resolved. Trimming cost V 4 bases and J 5 bases, with 17 bases left between them. The CDR3 is 15 residues long. Germline CDR1 SGHVS, CDR2 FNYEAQ.

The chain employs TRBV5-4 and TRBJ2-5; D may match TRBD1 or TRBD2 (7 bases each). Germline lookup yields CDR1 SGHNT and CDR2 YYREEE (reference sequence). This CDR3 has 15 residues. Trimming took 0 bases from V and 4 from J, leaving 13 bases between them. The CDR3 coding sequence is TGTGCCAGCAGCTTGGAGGGCAGGGGGGGAGAGACCCAGTACTTC. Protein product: CASSLEGRGGETQYF.

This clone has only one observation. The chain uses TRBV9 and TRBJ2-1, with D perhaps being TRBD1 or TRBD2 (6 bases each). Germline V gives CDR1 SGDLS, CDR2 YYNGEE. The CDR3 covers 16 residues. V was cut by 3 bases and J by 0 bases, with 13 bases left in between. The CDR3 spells CASSEGGSSSYNEQFF. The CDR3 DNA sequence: TGTGCCAGCAGCGAGGGGGGCAGCAGCTCCTACAATGAGCAGTTCTTC. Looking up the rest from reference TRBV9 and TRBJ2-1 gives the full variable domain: DSGVTQTPKHLITATGQRVTLRCSPRSGDLSVYWYQQSLDQGLQFLIQYYNGEERAKGNILERFSAQQFPDLHSELNLSSLELGDSALYFCASSEGGSSSYNEQFFGPGTRLTVL.

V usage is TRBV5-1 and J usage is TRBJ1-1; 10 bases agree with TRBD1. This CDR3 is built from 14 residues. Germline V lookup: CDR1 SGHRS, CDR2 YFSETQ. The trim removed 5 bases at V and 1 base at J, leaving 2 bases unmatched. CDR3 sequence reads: CASRRDRGNTEAFF. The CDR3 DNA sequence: TGCGCCAGCAGGCGGGACAGGGGGAACACTGAAGCTTTCTTT.

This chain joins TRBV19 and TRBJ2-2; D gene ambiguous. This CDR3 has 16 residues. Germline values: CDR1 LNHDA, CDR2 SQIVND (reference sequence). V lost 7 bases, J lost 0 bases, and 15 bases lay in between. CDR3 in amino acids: CASTRVLSANTGELFF. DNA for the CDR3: TGTGCCAGTACGAGAGTCCTTTCCGCGAACACCGGGGAGCTGTTTTTT.

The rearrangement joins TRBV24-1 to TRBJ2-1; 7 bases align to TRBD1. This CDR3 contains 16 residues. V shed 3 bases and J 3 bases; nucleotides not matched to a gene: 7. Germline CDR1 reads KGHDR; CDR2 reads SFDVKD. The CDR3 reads CATSDVTGVIYNEQFF. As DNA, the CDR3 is TGTGCCACCAGTGATGTAACAGGGGTTATCTACAATGAGCAGTTCTTC.